This entry is about one T cell receptor (beta chain). This receptor's antigen is unknown. The record has no base qualities; no much larger clone is one base away. The data belong to a study of blood T cell repertoires in COVID-19 (dated by TCRdb to the early 2020s). Describing the broader study: Samples from collaborators originated in the United States, Italy and Spain and spanned both the acute and convalescent phases of COVID-19. The material from the prospective study consisted of cDNA or gDNA derived from T cells, B-cell-depleted T cells, or PBMCs. Nearly every sample came with metadata listing a de-identified subject ID, COVID-19 status, age in years and sex. The repertoires were released in a freely available public database intended as a resource for research on the immune response to SARS-CoV-2. Subjects who had been exposed to COVID-19, were actively infected with it, or had recovered from it provided the deeply sampled blood TCRbeta repertoires that made up the dataset. Samples came from the ongoing ImmuneRACE study (first 160 participants) plus 1,254 subjects from 6 global collaborators. Where available, HLA class I and class II types were obtained from metadata supplied by the sample provider rather than from assay-based typing. What the authors observed across the whole study: Clinical and demographic metadata were provided uncurated, with the amount varying by source and participant.

The V end loses 5 bases and the J end loses 6 bases, and a stretch of 10 bases separates them. The germline V gene sets CDR1 to MNHEY and CDR2 to SVGAGI. The CDR3 goes from the cysteine to the phenylalanine over 13 residues. CDR3 DNA only is kept here, 39 bases in frame from base 1. Participants in the prospective study were aged about 18 to 95 years, lived in about two dozen United States geographic areas, and enrolled through a virtual design. Cohort assignment in the prospective study relied on participant-reported clinical history from a screening survey and a study questionnaire. ImmuneRACE Cohort 3 recovered participants were defined by two consecutive negative NP/OP PCR tests, healthcare professional clearance, or symptom resolution. In the prospective study, mobile phlebotomists collected whole blood, serum and a nasopharyngeal or oropharyngeal swab from each participant. Participants in the prospective study had the option to provide additional blood draws and questionnaires over an approximately 2-month period. Prospective study blood samples were shipped either frozen or at room temperature before DNA extraction.

The immunoSEQ Assay, a bias-controlled multiplex PCR, was used to amplify TCRbeta CDR3 regions from genomic DNA. As for how the authors treated the data: Nucleated cell counts per sample were estimated from amplification of reference gene primers within the assay. To quantify the absolute abundance of each unique TCRbeta CDR3 rearrangement, sequence reads were collapsed and filtered. Productive Simpson clonality was computed per sample as the square root of Simpson's diversity index over productive rearrangements. The clones in this table, taken by TCRdb from immuneACCESS, are in-frame only. Not every clone is retained; where verified, under half of the shortfall comes from an unresolved V gene, and the cause of the rest is unknown. That table furnishes V, J and clone size, whereas the DNA furnished D and trimming. The sample contains roughly 290,000 clones, around 88% of them found a single time. About 6% of the sample is held by the ten biggest clonotypes.

Sequencing was carried out using PBMCs or T cells enriched from blood (not recorded which). The source is a woman aged 40 to 55 who had recovered from COVID-19. The chain uses TRBV6-5 and TRBJ1-4, with the D gene not clear enough to name. CDR3 region: CASSRGPDEKLFF. The bases read TGTGCCAGCAGTCGGGGTCCGGATGAAAAACTGTTTTTT.